This T cell receptor beta chain was sequenced in a study of beta chain features in type 1 diabetes. Concerning this clone: Its matching antigen is unknown.

Reverse transcribing all isolated RNA meant expressed TCRB transcripts were sequenced. Data came from immunoSEQ multiplex PCR; TCRdb stores just in-frame clones and leaves some out. The sample shows 300,000 to 450,000 clones, less than 20% of them seen only once. Findings and limits, study-wide: For patients and controls alike, PCR might favor shorter templates to the same degree. It was among patients, rather than healthy donors, that naive, central memory and Treg TCRB repertoires appeared more similar.

Source material: naive CD4+ T cells from blood. This clonotype originated in a woman younger than 30 in good health.

The CDR3 here is CAWGGLYSNQPQHF. The CDR3 bases are TGTGCCTGGGGGGGACTGTATAGCAATCAGCCCCAGCATTTT. J is TRBJ1-5 and V is TRBV30; a possible D gene is TRBD1 (5 bases). The CDR3 length is 14 residues. Germline V gene lookup returns CDR1 GTSNPN and CDR2 SVGIG (reference sequence). V was trimmed by 5 bases and J by 0 bases, leaving 11 bases between them.